The sequence of this TCR beta chain was determined in a study of graft-versus-host responses after intestinal transplantation. Study in general: Each transplant was multivisceral, liver-intestinal, or isolated intestinal. Whole-study findings and limits: Detected in recipient marrow were GvH clones, some of which were first observed in ileum or blood. Association was observed between peak circulating GvH clone levels and early post-transplant HvG declines. Patients with graft-donor T cell macrochimerism had high graft-versus-host to host-versus-graft clonal ratios in allografts.

The germline V gene has CDR1 SGHRS and CDR2 YFSETQ. V shed 4 bases and J 6 bases; nucleotides not matched to a gene: 11. The CDR3 runs to 16 residues. On this clone itself: Its antigen remains unknown.

Here immunoSEQ multiplex PCR was the method, and the copy in TCRdb shows in-frame clones only, minus some. The sample yields about 89,000 clones, roughly 90% seen once. The chain couples TRBV5-1 to TRBJ2-7, with 12 positions matching TRBD2. The TCR was taken from a human donor who received an intestinal transplant. Sequencing used unstimulated CD4+ T cells sorted from spleen or lymph node cells, obtained before intestinal transplant. The DNA for the CDR3 is TGCGCCAGCAGCCAAACCATGACTAGCGGGAGTAGCGAGCAGTACTTC. This translates into CASSQTMTSGSSEQYF.